Listed below are T cell receptor beta chains from one sample, sequenced in a study of cytotoxic CD8 clonotypes in ibrutinib-treated CLL. Generated by immunoSEQ multiplex PCR, the TCRdb table keeps only in-frame clones and is missing some. The sample comprises 250,000 to 350,000 clones, around 76% of which are singletons, and roughly 5.7% rests with the top ten. The starting material was PBMCs, obtained at disease progression, from a patient treated with ibrutinib. The receptors stem from a human donor with chronic lymphocytic leukemia. CDR3s include the opening cysteine and the closing phenylalanine or tryptophan. Each record gives: D gene, V gene, clone size, J gene, CDR3 protein, CDR3 DNA. D genes are given only for firm matches. Expanded clones get a size class; other rows say once, few or many, or leave the size out.

d_call: .; v_call: TRBV5-1; clone_size: .; j_call: TRBJ1-2; cdr3_aa: CASSLGDYGYTF; cdr3_nt: TGCGCCAGCAGCTTGGGGGACTATGGCTACACCTTC
d_call: TRBD1; v_call: TRBV18; clone_size: .; j_call: TRBJ1-2; cdr3_aa: CASSMTGHTSYGYTF; cdr3_nt: TGTGCCAGCTCAATGACAGGGCATACCTCCTATGGCTACACCTTC
d_call: .; v_call: TRBV19; clone_size: .; j_call: TRBJ1-1; cdr3_aa: CASIGQGFFTEAFF; cdr3_nt: TGTGCCAGTATAGGCCAAGGGTTTTTCACTGAAGCTTTCTTT
d_call: TRBD2; v_call: TRBV4-2; clone_size: .; j_call: TRBJ2-3; cdr3_aa: CASSQDRGLAGTTDTQYF; cdr3_nt: TGTGCCAGCAGCCAAGACCGGGGACTAGCGGGAACCACAGATACGCAGTATTTT
d_call: TRBD2; v_call: TRBV28; clone_size: .; j_call: TRBJ2-4; cdr3_aa: CASRALTGGSVAKNIQYF; cdr3_nt: TGTGCCAGCAGAGCCTTGACGGGCGGGAGTGTGGCCAAAAACATTCAGTACTTC
d_call: TRBD2; v_call: TRBV11-3; clone_size: .; j_call: TRBJ2-2; cdr3_aa: CASSLRPGLKGSGELFF; cdr3_nt: TGTGCCAGCAGCTTGCGGCCGGGACTAAAGGGATCCGGGGAGCTGTTTTTT
d_call: .; v_call: TRBV7-9; clone_size: .; j_call: TRBJ2-5; cdr3_aa: CASSLVGGYETQYF; cdr3_nt: TGTGCCAGCAGCTTAGTTGGGGGGTATGAGACCCAGTACTTC
d_call: .; v_call: TRBV5-1; clone_size: .; j_call: TRBJ1-3; cdr3_aa: CASSLTQGISGNTIYF; cdr3_nt: TGCGCCAGCAGCCTTACGCAGGGGATCTCTGGAAACACCATATATTTT
d_call: .; v_call: TRBV4-1; clone_size: once; j_call: TRBJ1-1; cdr3_aa: CASSQTLPRPEAFF; cdr3_nt: TGCGCCAGCAGCCAAACGTTACCGCGGCCTGAAGCTTTCTTT
d_call: .; v_call: TRBV18; clone_size: few; j_call: TRBJ2-7; cdr3_aa: CASSPSPVGYEQYF; cdr3_nt: TGTGCCAGCTCACCCAGTCCCGTAGGCTACGAGCAGTACTTC
d_call: .; v_call: TRBV2; clone_size: .; j_call: TRBJ1-2; cdr3_aa: CASSEPLGLDYGYTF; cdr3_nt: TGTGCCAGCAGTGAACCGCTCGGGCTGGACTATGGCTACACCTTC
d_call: .; v_call: TRBV4-1; clone_size: .; j_call: TRBJ1-5; cdr3_aa: CASSLQGNQPQHF; cdr3_nt: TGCGCCAGCAGCCTTCAGGGGAATCAGCCCCAGCATTTT
d_call: .; v_call: TRBV27; clone_size: .; j_call: TRBJ2-3; cdr3_aa: CASSPLLRDTQYF; cdr3_nt: TGTGCCAGCAGTCCGCTCCTGAGAGATACGCAGTATTTT
d_call: .; v_call: TRBV11-2; clone_size: .; j_call: TRBJ1-2; cdr3_aa: CASSKGTYGYTF; cdr3_nt: TGTGCCAGCAGCAAGGGGACTTATGGCTACACCTTC
d_call: .; v_call: TRBV5-8; clone_size: .; j_call: TRBJ2-5; cdr3_aa: CASSLGVLQTQYF; cdr3_nt: TGTGCCAGCAGCCTAGGAGTGCTGCAGACCCAGTACTTC
d_call: .; v_call: TRBV6-1; clone_size: .; j_call: TRBJ1-1; cdr3_aa: CASRGRVNTEAFF; cdr3_nt: TGTGCCAGCCGAGGCAGGGTGAACACTGAAGCTTTCTTT